This TCR beta chain appears in the sequencing data of a study of T-cell memory formation after mild COVID-19. This clonotype was seen at least ten times. The antigen remains unidentified. General study results and limits: Clones that contracted from day 15 to 85 were balanced CD4/CD8, while later expanders leaned CD4+.

TCRdb ran MiXCR on the 5' RACE reads and lists one entry per CDR3 protein. The profile shows tens of thousands of distinct CDR3 sequences, 20% to 25% of them singletons. This TCR came from an adult who had mild COVID-19 (a few samples of this study predate the infection). Cell type and time point are not known. The sequencing input was PBMCs or a T cell subset sorted from them (not recorded which).

CDR3 nucleotides: TGTGCCAGCCTTCCCATCGGAGGTTCCCCTACAAATGAGCAGTTCTTC. The encoded protein is CASLPIGGSPTNEQFF. This rearrangement joins TRBV6-5 to TRBJ2-1, with TRBD2 as a possible D gene (5 bases). The CDR3 runs to 16 residues. V lost 8 bases to trimming and J lost 7 bases, with 24 bases between them. Per the germline V gene, CDR1 is MNHEY and CDR2 is SVGAGI.